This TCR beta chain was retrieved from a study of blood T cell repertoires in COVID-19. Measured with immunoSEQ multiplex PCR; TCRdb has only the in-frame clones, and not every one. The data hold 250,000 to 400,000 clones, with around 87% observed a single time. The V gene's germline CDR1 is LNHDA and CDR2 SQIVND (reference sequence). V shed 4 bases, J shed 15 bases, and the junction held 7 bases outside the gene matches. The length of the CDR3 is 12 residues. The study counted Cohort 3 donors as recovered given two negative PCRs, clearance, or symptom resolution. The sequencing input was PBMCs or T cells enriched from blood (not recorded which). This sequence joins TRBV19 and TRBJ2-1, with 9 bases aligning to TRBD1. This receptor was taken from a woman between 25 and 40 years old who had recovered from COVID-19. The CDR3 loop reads CASSTTGGAPFF. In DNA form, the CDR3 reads TGTGCCAGTAGTACCACAGGGGGCGCTCCGTTCTTC. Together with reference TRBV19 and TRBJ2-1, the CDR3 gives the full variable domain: DGGITQSPKYLFRKEGQNVTLSCEQNLNHDAMYWYRQDPGQGLRLIYYSQIVNDFQKGDIAEGYSVSREKKESFPLTVTSAQKNPTAFYLCASSTTGGAPFFGPGTRLTVL.